This is a list of T cell receptor beta chains from one sample in a study of cytomegalovirus exposure and HLA in healthy donors. This table comes from immunoSEQ multiplex PCR, and its TCRdb copy is limited to in-frame clones, with some not included. Of 100,000 to 150,000 clones listed, approximately 80% were seen once; the top ten hold 1.5%. The sequenced material came from PBMCs. Source of these receptors: a female donor in good health and CMV-seronegative. Both conserved end residues are part of each CDR3. The D gene is left open where the match is weak. Expanded clones are given a class, and other clones once, few, many or no size at all.

v_call	d_call	j_call	clone_size	cdr3_nt	cdr3_aa
TRBV7-2	TRBD1	TRBJ2-2	once	TGTGCCAGCAGCTTAGGAGGGACAGGGGTTCCCGGGGAGCTGTTTTTT	CASSLGGTGVPGELFF
TRBV11-2	TRBD2	TRBJ2-1	-	TGTGCCAGCAGCCCCCTCGGCGGGAGCTCCTACAATGAGCAGTTCTTC	CASSPLGGSSYNEQFF
TRBV28	TRBD2	TRBJ2-2	-	TGTGCCACCGTGCCGGGACTAGCGGGTACCGGGGAGCTGTTTTTT	CATVPGLAGTGELFF
TRBV6-5	TRBD1	TRBJ1-6	-	TGTGCCAGCAGCTCGACAGGGGGTGGTGATTCACCCCTCCACTTT	CASSSTGGGDSPLHF
TRBV5-1	TRBD1	TRBJ1-4	-	TGCGCCAGCAGCCCGGGGACAGCCTCCCAGGGAAAACTGTTTTTT	CASSPGTASQGKLFF
TRBV28	-	TRBJ2-2	-	TGTGCCAGCAGTCCTCTCCGGGGGGCTGGTGGGGAGCTGTTTTTT	CASSPLRGAGGELFF
TRBV27	-	TRBJ2-1	-	TGTGCCAGCAGTTTAACGGGAGTCCATGAGCAGTTCTTC	CASSLTGVHEQFF
TRBV13	-	TRBJ1-1	-	TGTGCCAGCAGCTTAGGCCTGGGGACATTAGCTTTCTTT	CASSLGLGTLAFF
TRBV7-7	TRBD1	TRBJ1-5	-	TGTGCTAGCAGCTTAGCCGGGACAGCGGGTCAGCCCCAGCATTTT	CASSLAGTAGQPQHF
TRBV10-3	TRBD1	TRBJ2-7	-	TGTGCCATCAGTGACCCTGGACAGGCCCTGAGCTCCTACGAGCAGTACTTC	CAISDPGQALSSYEQYF
TRBV28	-	TRBJ1-1	-	TGTGCCACAGGGCTGAACACTGAAGCTTTCTTT	CATGLNTEAFF
TRBV5-1	TRBD1	TRBJ2-3	-	TGCGCCAGCAGCATAGGACAGGGGCCAGATACGCAGTATTTT	CASSIGQGPDTQYF
TRBV9	TRBD1	TRBJ2-7	few	TGTGCCAGCAGCGTAGGGGGACAGGGACTCTACGAGCAGTACTTC	CASSVGGQGLYEQYF
TRBV5-4	TRBD1	TRBJ1-6	-	TGTGCCAGCAGTCATCGCAGGGGGCTGAGGCATTCACCCCTCCACTTT	CASSHRRGLRHSPLHF
TRBV21-1	-	TRBJ2-2	-	TGTGCCAGCAGCAAAATACGGAGCTGCACCGGGGAGCTGTTTTTT	CASSKIRSCTGELFF
TRBV5-1	-	TRBJ2-3	few	TGCGCCAGCGGGACTGGCACAGATACGCAGTATTTT	CASGTGTDTQYF
TRBV29-1	TRBD1	TRBJ2-7	-	TGCAGCGTTGCTGTGACAGGGGGCGAGCAGTACTTC	CSVAVTGGEQYF
TRBV6-1	-	TRBJ2-6	-	TGTGCCAGCAGTGTGAACATGAACTCTGGGGCCAACGTCCTGACTTTC	CASSVNMNSGANVLTF
TRBV20-1	-	TRBJ2-7	-	TGCAGTGCTATTAGTAGAAGCGAGCAGTACTTC	CSAISRSEQYF
TRBV28	-	TRBJ1-4	-	TGTGCCAGCGGTAGGGCGGGAGAAAAACTGTTTTTT	CASGRAGEKLFF
TRBV7-8	TRBD1	TRBJ1-1	-	TGTGCCAGCAGCCCCAAATCTGGACAGGGAGGTATGAACACTGAAGCTTTCTTT	CASSPKSGQGGMNTEAFF
TRBV6-5	-	TRBJ2-5	-	TGTGCCAGCACAGGGAGGGAGACCCAGTACTTC	CASTGRETQYF
TRBV6-5	TRBD1	TRBJ2-4	-	TGTGCCAGCAGTTACTCCGGACAGGGAGCCAAAAACATTCAGTACTTC	CASSYSGQGAKNIQYF
TRBV28	TRBD1	TRBJ2-7	-	TGTGCCACCGCCGGGACAGGGAAGGACGAGCAGTACTTC	CATAGTGKDEQYF
TRBV29-1	-	TRBJ2-5	once	TGCAGCGTTGAAGACCCCCGAGGAGGGGAGACCCAGTACTTC	CSVEDPRGGETQYF
TRBV5-1	TRBD1	TRBJ2-7	-	TGCGCCAGCAGCTTGGGACAGGGGTCTTTATCCTACGAGCAGTACTTC	CASSLGQGSLSYEQYF
TRBV5-4	TRBD1	TRBJ2-7	-	TGTGCCAGCAGCTTTGACAGGGGAAGTTACGAGCAGTACTTC	CASSFDRGSYEQYF
TRBV30	TRBD1	TRBJ2-5	-	TGTGCCTGGAGTGCGTGGAACAGGGGGCAAGAGACCCAGTACTTC	CAWSAWNRGQETQYF
TRBV5-6	-	TRBJ2-1	-	TGTGCCAGCAGCTTTACAGTATACTCCTACAATGAGCAGTTCTTC	CASSFTVYSYNEQFF
TRBV4-2	-	TRBJ2-1	-	TGTGCCAGCAGCCAAGATGGCAGCGGGCTTTCCTACAATGAGCAGTTCTTC	CASSQDGSGLSYNEQFF
TRBV4-3	TRBD2	TRBJ2-7	few	TGCGCCAGCAGCCCCAGACTAGCGGGCCTAGACGAGCAGTACTTC	CASSPRLAGLDEQYF
TRBV7-9	-	TRBJ2-2	-	TGTGCCAGCAGCCGGAGGGCCGGACCCGGGGAGCTGTTTTTT	CASSRRAGPGELFF